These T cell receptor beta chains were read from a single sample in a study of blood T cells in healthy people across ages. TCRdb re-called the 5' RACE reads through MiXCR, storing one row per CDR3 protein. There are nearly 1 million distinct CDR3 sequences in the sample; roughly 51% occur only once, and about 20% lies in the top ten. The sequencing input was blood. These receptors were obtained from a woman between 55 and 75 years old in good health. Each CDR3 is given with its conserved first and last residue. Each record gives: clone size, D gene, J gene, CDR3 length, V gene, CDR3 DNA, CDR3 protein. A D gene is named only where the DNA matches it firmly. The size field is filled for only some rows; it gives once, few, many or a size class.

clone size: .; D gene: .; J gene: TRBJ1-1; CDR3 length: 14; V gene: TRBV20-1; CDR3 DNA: TGCAGTGCTAGGGGGACGGTGGAAAACACTGAAGCTTTCTTT; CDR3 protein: CSARGTVENTEAFF
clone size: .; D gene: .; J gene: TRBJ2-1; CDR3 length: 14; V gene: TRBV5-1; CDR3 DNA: TGCGCCAGCAGCTTGTACACCAGGAACAATGAGCAGTTCTTC; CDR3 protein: CASSLYTRNNEQFF
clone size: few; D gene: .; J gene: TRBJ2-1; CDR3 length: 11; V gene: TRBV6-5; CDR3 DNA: TGTGCCAGCAGTTACGAGGCGGAGCAGTTCTTC; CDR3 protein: CASSYEAEQFF
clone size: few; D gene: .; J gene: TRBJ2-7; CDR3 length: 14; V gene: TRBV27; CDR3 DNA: TGTGCCAGCAGTTTTGTGGGGGGCCGCTACGAGCAGTACTTC; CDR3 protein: CASSFVGGRYEQYF
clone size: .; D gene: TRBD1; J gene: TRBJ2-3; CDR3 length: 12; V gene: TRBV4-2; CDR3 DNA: TGTGCCAGCAGCCAAGAAGGGGGCCCGCAGTATTTT; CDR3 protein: CASSQEGGPQYF
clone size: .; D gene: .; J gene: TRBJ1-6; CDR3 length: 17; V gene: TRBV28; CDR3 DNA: TGTGCCAGCAGTTTATTATCCCGGAGCTCCTATAATTCACCCCTCCACTTT; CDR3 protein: CASSLLSRSSYNSPLHF
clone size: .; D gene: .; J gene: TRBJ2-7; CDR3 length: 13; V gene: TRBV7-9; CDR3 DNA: TGTGCCAGCGAGCCTAGCGAGATCTCCGAGCAGTACTTC; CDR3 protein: CASEPSEISEQYF
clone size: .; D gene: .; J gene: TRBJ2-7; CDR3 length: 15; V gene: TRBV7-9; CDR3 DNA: TGTGCCAGCAGCTTAGGGTCAACAGGGACCTACGAGCAGTACTTC; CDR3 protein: CASSLGSTGTYEQYF
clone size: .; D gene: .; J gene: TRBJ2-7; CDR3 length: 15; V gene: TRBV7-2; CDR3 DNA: TGTGCCAGCAGCTTCGGACGAGGGTTAGTCTACGAGCAGTACTTC; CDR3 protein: CASSFGRGLVYEQYF
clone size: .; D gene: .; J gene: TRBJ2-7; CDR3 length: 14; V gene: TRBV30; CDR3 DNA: TGTGCCTGGACTGCTGGCGGAAGCTCCTACGAGCAGTACTTC; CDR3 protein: CAWTAGGSSYEQYF
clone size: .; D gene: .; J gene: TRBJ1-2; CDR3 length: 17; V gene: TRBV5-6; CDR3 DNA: TGTGCCAGCAGCTTGGGCTATGGATGGGAGACAGACTATGGCTACACCTTC; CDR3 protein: CASSLGYGWETDYGYTF
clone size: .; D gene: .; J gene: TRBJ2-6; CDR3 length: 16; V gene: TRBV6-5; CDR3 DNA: TGTGCCAGCAGCCGCAGGTTGGCCTCTGGGGCCAACGTCCTGACTTTC; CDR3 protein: CASSRRLASGANVLTF
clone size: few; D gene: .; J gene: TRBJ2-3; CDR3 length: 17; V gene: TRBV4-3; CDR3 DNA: TGCGCCAGCAGCCAGGACGGACTGGGCGGTGTGGTGGATACGCAGTATTTT; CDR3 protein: CASSQDGLGGVVDTQYF
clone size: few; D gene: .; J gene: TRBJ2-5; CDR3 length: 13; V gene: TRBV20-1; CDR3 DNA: TGCGGCTATTTGCATGGGCTGGGAGAGACCCAGTACTTC; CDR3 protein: CGYLHGLGETQYF
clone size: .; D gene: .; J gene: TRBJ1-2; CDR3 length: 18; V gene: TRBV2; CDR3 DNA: TGTGCCAGCAGTGCTCTGGGAGTTCTCCAGGAGGGCTTCTATGGCTACACCTTC; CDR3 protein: CASSALGVLQEGFYGYTF
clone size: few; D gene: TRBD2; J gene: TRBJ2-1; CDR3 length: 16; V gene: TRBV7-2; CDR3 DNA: TGTGCCAGCAGCTCAAGGACTAGCGGGCAAAACAATGAGCAGTTCTTC; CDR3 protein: CASSSRTSGQNNEQFF
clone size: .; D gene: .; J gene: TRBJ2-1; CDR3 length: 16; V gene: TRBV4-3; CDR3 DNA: TGCGCCAGCAGCCAATCTAGCGCCCAATTCTACAATGAGCAGTTCTTC; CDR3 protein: CASSQSSAQFYNEQFF
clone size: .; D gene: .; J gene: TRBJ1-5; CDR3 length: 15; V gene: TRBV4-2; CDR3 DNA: TGTACCAGCAGCCTGGGTTCAGGGGCAGGCCAGCCCCAGCATTTT; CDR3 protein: CTSSLGSGAGQPQHF
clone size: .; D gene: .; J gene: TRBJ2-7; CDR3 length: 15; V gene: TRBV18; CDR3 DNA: TGTGCCAGCTCGCCGATACAGGGGGGGAACTACGAGCAGTACTTC; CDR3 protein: CASSPIQGGNYEQYF
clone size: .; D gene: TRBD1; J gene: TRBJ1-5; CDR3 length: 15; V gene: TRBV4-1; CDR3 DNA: TGCGCCAGCAGCCAAGGCAGGGGGGTTACTCAGCCCCAGGATTTT; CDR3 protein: CASSQGRGVTQPQDF
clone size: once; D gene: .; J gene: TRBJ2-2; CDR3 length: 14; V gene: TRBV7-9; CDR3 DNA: TGTGCCAGCAGCAGGGGGGACGACACCGGGGAGCTGTTTTTT; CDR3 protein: CASSRGDDTGELFF
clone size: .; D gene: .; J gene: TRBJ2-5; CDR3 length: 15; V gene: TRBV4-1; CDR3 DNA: TGCGCCAGCAGCCAAGTGGGGGGAGGAGCTGAGACCCAGTACTTC; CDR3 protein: CASSQVGGGAETQYF
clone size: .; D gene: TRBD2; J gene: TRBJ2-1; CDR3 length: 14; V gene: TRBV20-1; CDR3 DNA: TGCAGTGCTAGAGTGGAGCGGGAGGGAAATGAGCAGTTCTTC; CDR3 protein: CSARVEREGNEQFF
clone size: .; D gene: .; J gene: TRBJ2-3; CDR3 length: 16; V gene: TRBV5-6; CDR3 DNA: TGTGCCAGCAGCTTAACTAGTGTGGTCTGGGGAGATACGCAGTATTTT; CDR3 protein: CASSLTSVVWGDTQYF
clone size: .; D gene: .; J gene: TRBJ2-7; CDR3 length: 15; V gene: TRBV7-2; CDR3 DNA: TGTGCCAGCAGCTTACGTGGATCCACCAACTACGAGCAGTACTTC; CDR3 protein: CASSLRGSTNYEQYF
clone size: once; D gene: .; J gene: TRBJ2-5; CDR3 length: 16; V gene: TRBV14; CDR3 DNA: TGTGCCAGCAGCCAAGCGTCGGGCTTCCTCCCCGAGACCCAGTACTTC; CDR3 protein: CASSQASGFLPETQYF
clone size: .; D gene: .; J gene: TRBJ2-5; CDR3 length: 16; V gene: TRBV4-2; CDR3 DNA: TGTGCCAGCAGCCAAGGAACTACCCCGTGGGCGGATGAGCAGTACTTC; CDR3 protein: CASSQGTTPWADEQYF
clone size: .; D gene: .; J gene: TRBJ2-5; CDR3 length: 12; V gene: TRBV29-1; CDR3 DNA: TGCAGCGTTGAACAGGGTTTAGGGACCCAGTACTTC; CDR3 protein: CSVEQGLGTQYF
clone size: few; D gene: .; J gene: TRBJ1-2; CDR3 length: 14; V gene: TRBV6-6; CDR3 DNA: TGTGCCAGCAGTGCAGGGGAGGCGACATATGGCTACACCTTC; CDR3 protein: CASSAGEATYGYTF
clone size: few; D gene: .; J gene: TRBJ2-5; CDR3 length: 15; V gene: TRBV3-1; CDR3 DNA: TGTGCCAGCAGCCAAGTGATAGCAGTCCAAGAGACCCAGTACTTC; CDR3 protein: CASSQVIAVQETQYF
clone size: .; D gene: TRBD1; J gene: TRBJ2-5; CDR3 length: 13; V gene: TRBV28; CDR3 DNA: TGTGCCAGCAATGACAGGGGGTATGAGACCCAGTACTTC; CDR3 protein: CASNDRGYETQYF
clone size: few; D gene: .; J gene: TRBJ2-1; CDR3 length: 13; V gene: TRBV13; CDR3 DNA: TGTGCCAGCAGCTTAGGCCGCTGGAATGAGCAGTTCTTC; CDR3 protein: CASSLGRWNEQFF
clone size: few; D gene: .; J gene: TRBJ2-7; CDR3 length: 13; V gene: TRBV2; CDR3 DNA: TGTGCCAGCAACCGGGACACCTTCTACGAGCAGTACTTC; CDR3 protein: CASNRDTFYEQYF
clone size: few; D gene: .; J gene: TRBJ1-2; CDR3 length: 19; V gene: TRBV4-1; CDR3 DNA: TGCGCCAGCAGCCAAGTTTCGTTACAGGGCGGTGTAATTAACTATGGCTACACCTTC; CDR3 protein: CASSQVSLQGGVINYGYTF
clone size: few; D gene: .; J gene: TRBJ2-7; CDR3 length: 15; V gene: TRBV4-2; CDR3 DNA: TGTGCCAGCAGCCAAGGGGGGCCAGACTCCTACGAGCAGTACTTC; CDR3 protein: CASSQGGPDSYEQYF
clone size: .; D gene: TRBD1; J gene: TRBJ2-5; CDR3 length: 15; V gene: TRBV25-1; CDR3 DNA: TGTGCCAGCAGTGTTCATGGACAGGGCGGGGAGACCCAGTACTTC; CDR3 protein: CASSVHGQGGETQYF
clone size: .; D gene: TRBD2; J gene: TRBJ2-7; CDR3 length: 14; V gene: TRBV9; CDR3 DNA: TGTGCCAGCAGCGTGACTAGCGGGGTCCACGAGCAGTACTTC; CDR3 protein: CASSVTSGVHEQYF
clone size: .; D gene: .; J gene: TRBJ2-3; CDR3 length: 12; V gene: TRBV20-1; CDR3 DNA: TGCAGTGCTAAGGAATTCGCAGATACGCAGTATTTT; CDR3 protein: CSAKEFADTQYF
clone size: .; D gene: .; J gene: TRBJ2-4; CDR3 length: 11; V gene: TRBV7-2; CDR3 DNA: TGTGCCAGCAGCGCGGGGAGTCCGCAGTACTTC; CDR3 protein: CASSAGSPQYF
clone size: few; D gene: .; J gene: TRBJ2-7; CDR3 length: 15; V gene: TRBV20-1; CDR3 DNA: TGCAGTGCTAGTACGGGCCTAGGGGGGTGGGGTGAGCAGTACTTC; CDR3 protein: CSASTGLGGWGEQYF
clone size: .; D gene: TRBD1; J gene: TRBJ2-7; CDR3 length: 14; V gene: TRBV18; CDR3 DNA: TGTGCCAGCTCTAACAGGGGGGCTTTCTACGAGCAGTACTTC; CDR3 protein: CASSNRGAFYEQYF
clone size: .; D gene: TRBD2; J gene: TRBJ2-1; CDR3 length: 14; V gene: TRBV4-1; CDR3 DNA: TGCGCCAGCAGCAAACCGGGACTAGCCGTTTCGCAGTTCTTC; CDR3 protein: CASSKPGLAVSQFF
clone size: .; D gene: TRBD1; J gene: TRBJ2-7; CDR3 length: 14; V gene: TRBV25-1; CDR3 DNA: TGTGCCAGCACCGAATCCCAGGGGGCCTACGAGCAGTACTTC; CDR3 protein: CASTESQGAYEQYF
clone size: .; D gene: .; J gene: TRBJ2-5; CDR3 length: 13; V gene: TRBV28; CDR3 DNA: TGTGCCAGCAGCTTGTCAGCCGGGCAGACCCAGTACTTC; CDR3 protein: CASSLSAGQTQYF
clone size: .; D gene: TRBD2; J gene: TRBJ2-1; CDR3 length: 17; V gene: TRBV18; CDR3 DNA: TGTGCCAGCTCACCTCAACTTAGCGGGCCTTACCAAGAGACCCAGTTCTTC; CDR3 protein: CASSPQLSGPYQETQFF
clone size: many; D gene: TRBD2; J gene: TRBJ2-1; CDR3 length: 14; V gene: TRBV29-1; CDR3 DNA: TGCAGCCTTTCGGGCGGGGGGACCTACAATGAGCAGTTCTTC; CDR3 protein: CSLSGGGTYNEQFF
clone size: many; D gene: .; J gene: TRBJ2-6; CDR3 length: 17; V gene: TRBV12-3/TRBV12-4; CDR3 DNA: TGTGCCAGCAGCCCCATCGGACAGTTCTCTGGGGCCAACGTCCTGACTTTC; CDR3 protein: CASSPIGQFSGANVLTF